The 20 T cell receptor beta chains given below trace back to one sample, sequenced in a study of T-cell memory formation after mild COVID-19. One entry per CDR3 protein results from TCRdb running MiXCR on the 5' RACE reads. The sample consists of fewer than 400,000 distinct CDR3 sequences, 10% to 15% of them appearing once. Specimen: PBMCs or a T cell subset sorted from them (not recorded which). These receptors came from a man aged 18-30 years who had mild COVID-19 (a few samples of this study predate the infection). Cell type and time point are not known.

This clonotype was seen just once. This chain's CDR3 is CSVVIVGTQYF. The DNA of the CDR3 is TGCAGCGTTGTGATAGTGGGGACCCAGTACTTC. The gene calls are TRBV29-1 and TRBJ2-5, with unresolved D. Trimming removed 4 bases from V and 7 bases from J, with 10 bases in between. This CDR3 contains 11 residues. Germline V lookup: CDR1 SQVTM, CDR2 ANQGSEA.

This clonotype was seen many times. The rearrangement uses TRBV5-1 and TRBJ2-3, with 10 positions matching TRBD1. The V gene end was trimmed by 0 bases and the J gene end by 6 bases; junction bases not matched to a gene: 1. The CDR3 covers 14 residues. Germline V gene lookup returns CDR1 SGHRS and CDR2 YFSETQ. CDR3 loop: CASSLEDRGDTQYF. For the CDR3, the DNA is TGCGCCAGCAGCTTGGAGGACAGGGGGGATACGCAGTATTTT.

This clonotype occurred a few times. V gene TRBV20-1 combines with J gene TRBJ2-5, with D perhaps TRBD1 (6 bases). Germline-derived CDR1 and CDR2 are DFQATT and SNEGSKA (reference sequence). The V and J ends lost 5 bases and 4 bases respectively, with 14 bases between them. CDR3 size: 13 residues. This chain's CDR3 is CSAGSTGTETQYF. CDR3 nucleotide sequence: TGCAGTGCTGGATCCACAGGGACAGAGACCCAGTACTTC.

This clonotype has only a few counts. The chain links TRBV27 to TRBJ2-7; 7 nucleotides line up with TRBD1. The V gene end was trimmed by 6 bases and the J gene end by 3 bases; junction bases not matched to a gene: 5. The CDR3 loop spans 13 amino acids. Germline V lookup: CDR1 MNHEY, CDR2 SMNVEV (reference sequence). The chain's CDR3 is CASSDRVGYEQYF. In DNA, the CDR3 is TGTGCCAGCAGCGACAGGGTGGGCTACGAGCAGTACTTC.

This sequence joins TRBV10-3 and TRBJ2-7; 11 positions match TRBD1. The length of the CDR3 is 14 residues. Germline V gene lookup returns CDR1 ENHRY and CDR2 SYGVKD. With 2 bases clipped from V and 5 bases from J, the junction kept 2 bases outside the gene matches. CDR3 sequence: CAISEGQGAHEQYF. DNA of the CDR3: TGTGCCATCAGTGAGGGACAGGGGGCCCACGAGCAGTACTTC.

At least ten counts were recorded for this clonotype. The chain carries TRBV4-3 and TRBJ2-6, with D perhaps TRBD1 (5 bases). The CDR3 is 19 amino acids. Trimming removed 5 bases at V and 0 bases at J, with 20 bases between. The V gene's germline CDR1 is LGHNA and CDR2 YSLEER. CDR3 loop: CASSKGPAAGNSGANVLTF. The CDR3 DNA reads as TGCGCCAGCAGCAAAGGCCCAGCCGCAGGGAACTCTGGGGCCAACGTCCTGACTTTC.

This clonotype was counted only a few times. The chain joins TRBV7-2 to TRBJ1-2; no clear D. Per the germline V gene, CDR1 is SGHTA and CDR2 is FQGNSA. There are 16 residues in the CDR3. Trimming took off 1 base at V and 4 bases at J, with 16 bases between the two ends. For the CDR3, the DNA is TGTGCCAGCAGCTTAGAAGTCGGGGTTTTAGGCTATGGCTACACCTTC. Amino acid sequence: CASSLEVGVLGYGYTF.

This clonotype turned up a few times. This chain joins TRBV20-1 and TRBJ1-2; D is unclear. Per germline, CDR1 DFQATT and CDR2 SNEGSKA (reference sequence). The length of the CDR3 is 11 residues. The V and J ends lost 5 bases and 4 bases respectively, with 8 bases between them. The CDR3 DNA follows: TGCAGTGCTCGAACAGCCTATGGCTACACCTTC. Residues: CSARTAYGYTF.

The chain joins TRBV7-3 to TRBJ1-1, with 8 bases aligning to TRBD1. Germline V gene data show CDR1 as SGHTA and CDR2 as FQGTGA. There are 14 residues in the CDR3. J gave up 3 bases and V 2 bases, and 2 bases lay outside the gene matches. The CDR3 region has the DNA TGTGCCAGCAGCTTACAGGGGGCTGACACTGAAGCTTTCTTT. Its protein is CASSLQGADTEAFF.

The V and J genes are TRBV7-9 and TRBJ2-3; tentatively, D is TRBD2 (7 bases). The CDR3 sequence is 15 residues long. V lost 4 bases and J lost 6, with 17 bases in between. Germline-derived CDR1 and CDR2 are SEHNR and FQNEAQ (reference sequence). The CDR3 DNA is TGTGCCAGCAGCTCCTGGCGGGGGCCAGGGGATACGCAGTATTTT. This sequence encodes CASSSWRGPGDTQYF.

This clonotype was observed a handful of times. J is TRBJ2-1 and V is TRBV30, with a tentative D call TRBD2 (6 bases). The CDR3 sequence is 13 residues long. Trimming took off 5 bases at V and 3 bases at J, with 11 bases between the two ends. The germline V gene encodes CDR1 GTSNPN and CDR2 SVGIG (reference sequence). CDR3 sequence: CAWAGGGYNEQFF. CDR3 DNA: TGTGCCTGGGCCGGGGGTGGCTACAATGAGCAGTTCTTC.

In this sample, this clonotype turned up a few times. This chain links TRBV9 with TRBJ2-2; D is ambiguous. This CDR3 is built from 13 residues. Germline V gene sequence: CDR1 SGDLS, CDR2 YYNGEE. V was cut by 0 bases and J by 5 bases, with 5 bases left in between. The CDR3 DNA reads TGTGCCAGCAGCGTAGTAGGGACCGGGGAGCTGTTTTTT. Its translation: CASSVVGTGELFF.

The chain combines TRBV6-4 with TRBJ2-3; possibly TRBD2 for D (6 bases). Germline values: CDR1 MRHNA, CDR2 SNTAGT. The CDR3 extends over 12 amino acids. Trimming took 8 bases from V and 1 from J, leaving 7 bases between them. The CDR3 loop is CASRGGTDTQYF. The CDR3 DNA is TGTGCCAGCCGCGGGGGCACAGATACGCAGTATTTT.

This clonotype came up a few times. This sequence joins TRBV4-1 and TRBJ1-3, with 8 bases lining up with TRBD1. With 1 base clipped from V and 0 bases from J, the junction kept 5 bases outside the gene matches. CDR3 size: 17 residues. The germline CDR1 and CDR2 sequences are MGHRA and YSYEKL. CDR3 nucleotides: TGCGCCAGCAGCCAAGGCCGACAGGGGAGCTCTGGAAACACCATATATTTT. Amino acid sequence: CASSQGRQGSSGNTIYF.

This chain connects TRBV9 to TRBJ1-3; a possible D gene is TRBD1 (6 bases). V lost 2 bases and J lost 9, with 12 bases in between. Germline-derived CDR1 and CDR2 are SGDLS and YYNGEE. The CDR3 has 13 residues. Here the CDR3 DNA reads TGTGCCAGCAGCGTCAGAACAGGGAGCACCATATATTTT. It is translated as CASSVRTGSTIYF.

This clonotype was counted a few times. This chain uses TRBV7-9 with TRBJ2-1, with no clear D. Trimming left V 7 bases short and J 5 bases short, with 3 bases between. The CDR3 consists of 10 residues. Per the germline V gene, CDR1 is SEHNR and CDR2 is FQNEAQ (reference sequence). CDR3 bases: TGTGCCAGCACACACAATGAGCAGTTCTTC. Translating it yields CASTHNEQFF.

This clonotype was picked up a small number of times. V and J are TRBV20-1 and TRBJ1-2; D is unresolved. The CDR3 spans 12 residues. CDR1 and CDR2 (germline): DFQATT, SNEGSKA (reference sequence). The ends were cut back, 1 base at V and 8 bases at J, with 11 bases in the middle. The CDR3: CSARVGNDGYTF. For the CDR3, the DNA is TGCAGTGCTAGAGTAGGGAACGACGGCTACACCTTC.

The chain combines TRBV5-5 with TRBJ2-7; either TRBD1 or TRBD2 may fit D (5 bases each). This CDR3 is 15 amino acids long. V was cut by 1 base and J by 3 bases, with 14 bases left in between. CDR1 and CDR2 (germline): SGHKS, YYEKEE (reference sequence). In nucleotides, the CDR3 is TGTGCCAGCAGCTTGAGTCGGGGCTCGTACTACGAGCAGTACTTC. This gives the protein CASSLSRGSYYEQYF.

V and J are TRBV10-2 and TRBJ2-3; TRBD2 matches 7 bases. Trimming removed 0 bases from V and 1 base from J; junction bases left unmatched: 1. Germline CDR1 and CDR2: WSHSY and SAAADI. This CDR3 is built from 15 residues. The CDR3 coding sequence is TGCGCCAGCAGTGAGTCCCTAGCGGGCACAGATACGCAGTATTTT. This translates into CASSESLAGTDTQYF.

The chain couples TRBV12-3 or TRBV12-4 to TRBJ1-5; no clear D gene. V was pared by 7 bases and J by 4 bases, with 8 bases between. CDR3 length: 12 residues. CDR3 nucleotides: TGTGCCAGCACTGGACCTAATCAGCCCCAGCATTTT. It specifies CASTGPNQPQHF.